Presented here are 10 T cell receptor beta chains from one specimen sequenced in a study of cytotoxic CD8 clonotypes in ibrutinib-treated CLL (dated by TCRdb to the early 2020s). In the paper's terms, the time point label means: around 25 months on ibrutinib. The method was the immunoSEQ multiplex PCR assay. TCRdb's version of the immuneACCESS table is confined to in-frame rearrangements and falls short of the full clone set. An unresolved V gene accounts for under half of the shortfall where checked; the remainder is of unknown origin. The sample includes approximately 130,000 clones, with 84% observed a single time. The top ten constitute 3% to 4% of the sample. The sequencing used PBMCs, collected after 24 months of ibrutinib treatment. Every receptor here comes from a human donor with chronic lymphocytic leukemia.

V gene TRBV10-3 combines with J gene TRBJ2-2, with D hard to call. V was trimmed by 6 bases and J by 4 bases, leaving 3 bases between them. The germline gives CDR1 ENHRY, CDR2 SYGVKD. CDR3 length: 11 residues. CDR3 residues: CAIRSTGELFF. DNA of the CDR3: TGTGCCATCAGGTCCACCGGGGAGCTGTTTTTT.

The chain joins TRBV19 to TRBJ2-5; D gene uncertain. V gave up 5 bases and J gave up 0 bases, with 10 bases separating them. The germline V gene has CDR1 LNHDA and CDR2 SQIVND (reference sequence). The CDR3 has 14 residues. CDR3 protein: CASSPTVYQETQYF. Written as DNA, the CDR3 is TGTGCCAGTAGTCCTACAGTTTACCAAGAGACCCAGTACTTC. Based on the CDR3 plus reference TRBV19 and TRBJ2-5, the full variable domain is DGGITQSPKYLFRKEGQNVTLSCEQNLNHDAMYWYRQDPGQGLRLIYYSQIVNDFQKGDIAEGYSVSREKKESFPLTVTSAQKNPTAFYLCASSPTVYQETQYFGPGTRLLVL.

The genes are TRBV2 and TRBJ1-5; D uncertain. The germline CDR1 and CDR2 sequences are SNHLY and FYNNEI. The CDR3 has 13 residues. Trimming cost V 6 bases and J 1 base, with 7 bases left between them. CDR3 coding DNA: TGTGCCAGCAGGAGACTGAGCAATCAGCCCCAGCATTTT. Its protein is CASRRLSNQPQHF.

The chain combines TRBV14 with TRBJ2-3; D gene ambiguous. Trimming removed 1 base at V and 7 bases at J, with 9 bases between. This CDR3 comprises 13 residues. Germline CDR1 SGHDN, CDR2 FVKESK. CDR3: CASSQVPSNTQYF. The CDR3 DNA is TGTGCCAGCAGCCAAGTTCCTTCTAATACGCAGTATTTT.

The chain links TRBV30 to TRBJ2-7; D remains unclear. CDR3 length equals 15 residues. V gave up 0 bases and J gave up 3 bases, with 15 bases separating them. Germline values: CDR1 GTSNPN, CDR2 SVGIG (reference sequence). The CDR3 region is CAWSVLPSESYEQYF. The CDR3 bases are TGTGCCTGGAGTGTACTGCCCAGCGAGAGCTACGAGCAGTACTTC.

The chain links TRBV29-1 to TRBJ1-1, with 8 nucleotides matching TRBD1. Germline assignment: CDR1 SQVTM and CDR2 ANQGSEA. The length of the CDR3 is 12 residues. After removal of 7 bases from V and 5 bases from J, the junction contained 6 bases not matched to a gene. The CDR3 sequence: CSAKTGGTEAFF. CDR3 bases: TGCAGCGCCAAAACAGGGGGGACTGAAGCTTTCTTT.

V and J are TRBV30 and TRBJ1-2; D is unclear. The germline CDR1 and CDR2 sequences are GTSNPN and SVGIG (reference sequence). The CDR3 has 12 residues. Trimming cost V 5 bases and J 10 bases, with 17 bases left between them. CDR3 in amino acids: CAWEARGINYTF. CDR3 nucleotides: TGTGCCTGGGAGGCTCGGGGTATTAACTACACCTTC.

This clone was counted only a few times. The V gene is TRBV7-6, the J gene TRBJ2-3; D gene ambiguous. From germline, CDR1 is SGHVS and CDR2 FNYEAQ. This CDR3 has 13 amino acids. The V gene lost 8 bases and the J gene lost 4 bases, with 13 bases spanning the gap. The CDR3 sequence: CASAFQRADTQYF. CDR3 nucleotides: TGTGCCAGCGCCTTTCAACGCGCAGATACGCAGTATTTT.

J is TRBJ2-7 and V is TRBV9; the match to TRBD1 covers 10 bases. Germline lookup yields CDR1 SGDLS and CDR2 YYNGEE. This CDR3 has 14 amino acids. V lost 4 bases and J lost 4; bases outside the gene matches: 5. The CDR3 here is CASSQGQGRYEQYF. The CDR3 DNA sequence: TGTGCCAGCAGCCAGGGACAGGGGAGGTACGAGCAGTACTTC.

The chain is built from TRBV30 and TRBJ1-1; unclear D gene. Deletions cut 5 bases from V and 1 base from J, with 11 bases between. The CDR3 spans 13 residues. Germline loops: CDR1 GTSNPN, CDR2 SVGIG (reference sequence). In DNA form, the CDR3 reads TGTGCCTGGGGGGTGGGGTCGAACACTGAAGCTTTCTTT. It specifies CAWGVGSNTEAFF.